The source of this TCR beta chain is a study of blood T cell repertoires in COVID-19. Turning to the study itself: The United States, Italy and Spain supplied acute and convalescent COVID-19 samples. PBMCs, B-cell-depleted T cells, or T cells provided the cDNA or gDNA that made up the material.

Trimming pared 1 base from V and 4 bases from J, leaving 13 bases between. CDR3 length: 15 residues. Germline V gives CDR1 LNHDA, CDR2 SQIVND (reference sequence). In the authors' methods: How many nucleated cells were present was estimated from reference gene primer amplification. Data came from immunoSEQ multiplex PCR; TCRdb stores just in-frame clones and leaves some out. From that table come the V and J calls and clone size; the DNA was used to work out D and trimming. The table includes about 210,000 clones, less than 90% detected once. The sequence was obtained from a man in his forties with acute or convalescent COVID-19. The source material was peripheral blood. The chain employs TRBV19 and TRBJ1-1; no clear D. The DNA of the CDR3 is TGTGCCAGTAGTATAGGGACCCGGGGAGGCACTGAAGCTTTCTTT. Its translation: CASSIGTRGGTEAFF.